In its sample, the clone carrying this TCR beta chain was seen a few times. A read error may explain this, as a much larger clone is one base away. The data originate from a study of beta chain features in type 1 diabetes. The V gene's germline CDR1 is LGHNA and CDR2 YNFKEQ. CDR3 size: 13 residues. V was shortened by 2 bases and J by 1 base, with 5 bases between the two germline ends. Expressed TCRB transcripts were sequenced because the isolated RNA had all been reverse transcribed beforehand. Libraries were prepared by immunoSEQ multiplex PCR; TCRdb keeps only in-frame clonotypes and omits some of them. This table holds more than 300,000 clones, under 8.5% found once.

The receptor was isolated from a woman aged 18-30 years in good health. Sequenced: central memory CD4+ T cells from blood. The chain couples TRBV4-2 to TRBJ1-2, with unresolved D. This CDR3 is CASSQTDNYGYTF. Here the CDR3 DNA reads TGTGCCAGCAGCCAAACAGATAACTATGGCTACACCTTC.